The 25 T cell receptor beta chains below all came from one sample that was sequenced in a study of cytomegalovirus exposure and HLA in healthy donors. The PCR used 60 Vbeta and 13 Jbeta primers. Assay used: immunoSEQ multiplex PCR; TCRdb lists only in-frame clones, some missing. The table for this sample gives about 130,000 clones. The specimen sequenced was PBMCs. All receptors come from a man aged 40-49 years in good health and CMV-seronegative.

V and J are TRBV14 and TRBJ2-7; D perhaps matches TRBD2 (6 bases). Germline assignment: CDR1 SGHDN and CDR2 FVKESK. The CDR3 consists of 15 residues. Trimming cost V 6 bases and J 6 bases, with 21 bases left between them. This CDR3 reads CASSPRREALGEQYF. The CDR3 bases are TGTGCCAGCAGTCCGAGGCGGGAAGCGTTAGGCGAGCAGTACTTC.

The V and J genes are TRBV10-2 and TRBJ2-5; 7 bases line up with TRBD1. Germline V gene lookup returns CDR1 WSHSY and CDR2 SAAADI. The CDR3 is 14 residues long. Trimming cost V 7 bases and J 0 bases; bases outside gene matches: 5. CDR3 residues: CASTGRGYQETQYF. CDR3 DNA: TGCGCCAGCACGGGCAGGGGGTACCAAGAGACCCAGTACTTC.

This sequence joins TRBV27 and TRBJ2-2; 10 bases fit TRBD1. The CDR3 consists of 15 residues. Germline CDR1 reads MNHEY; CDR2 reads SMNVEV (reference sequence). Trimming took 4 bases from V and 7 from J; bases not matched to a gene: 6. The CDR3 region has the DNA TGTGCCAGCAGTTGGGGGACAGGGGATATCGGGGAGCTGTTTTTT. Protein sequence: CASSWGTGDIGELFF.

V usage is TRBV5-4 and J usage is TRBJ2-3, with 8 bases aligning to TRBD2. This CDR3 contains 19 residues. The germline V gene encodes CDR1 SGHNT and CDR2 YYREEE (reference sequence). V dropped 4 bases and J dropped 3; count of bases not matched to a gene: 19. The CDR3, as DNA: TGTGCCAGCAGCCCTGGGGGTAGCGGGGTTGGGGGGTCGACAGATACGCAGTATTTT. Protein sequence: CASSPGGSGVGGSTDTQYF.

As for this clone: At the DNA level, this CDR3 is encoded by other sequences in the same sample as well. The chain couples TRBV6-6 to TRBJ1-1; perhaps TRBD1 as D (5 bases). Germline loops: CDR1 MNHNY, CDR2 SVGAGI (reference sequence). The CDR3 runs to 13 residues. The germline V and J ends were trimmed by 8 bases and 4 bases, with 14 bases remaining between them. CDR3 in DNA: TGTGCCAGCGGGAAGGGGCTAGGCACTGAAGCTTTCTTT. Residues: CASGKGLGTEAFF.

The chain combines TRBV6-1 with TRBJ2-5; 10 bases are shared with TRBD2. The CDR3 contains 14 residues. Losses at the gene ends were 6 bases for V and 4 bases for J; bases not matched to a gene: 5. CDR1 is MNHNS, CDR2 SASEGT, per germline. The CDR3 loop reads CASRKRLAGETQYF. In DNA, the CDR3 is TGTGCCAGCAGGAAGAGACTAGCGGGAGAGACCCAGTACTTC.

The genes are TRBV2 and TRBJ2-2; D is unclear. Germline CDR1 is SNHLY and CDR2 is FYNNEI. The CDR3 covers 13 residues. The V end was cut by 0 bases, the J end by 4 bases, with 3 bases between. CDR3 sequence (DNA): TGTGCCAGCAGTGAAGCCTTCACCGGGGAGCTGTTTTTT. Translation: CASSEAFTGELFF. Filled out from reference TRBV2 and TRBJ2-2, the complete variable domain reads EPEVTQTPSHQVTQMGQEVILRCVPISNHLYFYWYRQILGQKVEFLVSFYNNEISEKSEIFDDQFSVERPDGSNFTLKIRSTKLEDSAMYFCASSEAFTGELFFGEGSRLTVL.

The genes are TRBV11-2 and TRBJ1-2; 9 bases agree with TRBD1. Germline V gene sequence: CDR1 SGHAT, CDR2 FQNNGV. Trimming took 3 bases from V and 9 from J; bases not matched to a gene: 8. This CDR3 is built from 14 residues. The chain's CDR3 is CASSFNPGTGSYTF. The CDR3 bases are TGTGCCAGCAGCTTCAATCCCGGGACAGGGAGCTACACCTTC.

V and J are TRBV5-5 and TRBJ1-4, with no clear D. CDR3 length equals 14 residues. V was trimmed by 1 base and J by 8 bases, leaving 12 bases between them. Germline V gives CDR1 SGHKS, CDR2 YYEKEE (reference sequence). The CDR3 DNA reads TGTGCCAGCAGCTTGTCTGGCAGCGGGGAAAAACTGTTTTTT. This sequence encodes CASSLSGSGEKLFF.

The chain employs TRBV19 and TRBJ2-7; 8 bases map to TRBD2. The germline CDR1 and CDR2 sequences are LNHDA and SQIVND (reference sequence). The CDR3 sequence is 15 residues long. Losses at the gene ends were 3 bases for V and 2 bases for J; bases not matched to a gene: 6. For the CDR3, the DNA is TGTGCCAGTAGTATCAGACTAGCGAGCACCTACGAGCAGTACTTC. Translation: CASSIRLASTYEQYF. Variable domain in full (rest from reference TRBV19 and TRBJ2-7): DGGITQSPKYLFRKEGQNVTLSCEQNLNHDAMYWYRQDPGQGLRLIYYSQIVNDFQKGDIAEGYSVSREKKESFPLTVTSAQKNPTAFYLCASSIRLASTYEQYFGPGTRLTVT.

V gene TRBV5-1 combines with J gene TRBJ2-5; the D gene is possibly TRBD2 (5 bases). Matching the DNA end better, TRBJ2-7 makes the J call doubtful. Germline V gives CDR1 SGHRS, CDR2 YFSETQ. This CDR3 comprises 16 residues. CDR3 sequence (DNA): TGCGCCAGCAGCTTGTCCGAGGGAAAGGTAACCTACGAGCAGTACTTC. This sequence encodes CASSLSEGKVTYEQYF.

V gene TRBV7-9 combines with J gene TRBJ2-7; TRBD1 matches 7 bases. J was trimmed by 2 bases and V by 5 bases; bases with no gene match: 9. Germline V gives CDR1 SEHNR, CDR2 FQNEAQ (reference sequence). The CDR3 runs 15 residues. The CDR3 reads CASSLRQGKTYEQYF. CDR3 DNA: TGTGCCAGCAGCCTGAGACAGGGAAAAACCTACGAGCAGTACTTC.

The genes are TRBV10-3 and TRBJ2-5; weak D call: TRBD2 (6 bases). Germline V gene sequence: CDR1 ENHRY, CDR2 SYGVKD. CDR3 length: 18 residues. V gave up 4 bases and J gave up 5 bases, with 26 bases separating them. CDR3 amino acids: CAISGNPTRGVLGETQYF. In DNA form, the CDR3 reads TGTGCCATCAGTGGTAATCCGACTAGGGGCGTCTTGGGGGAGACCCAGTACTTC.

This chain joins TRBV25-1 and TRBJ2-7; TRBD1 matches at 9 bases. The CDR3 contains 15 residues. Losses at the gene ends were 7 bases for V and 5 bases for J; bases not matched to a gene: 12. The germline V gene encodes CDR1 MGHDK and CDR2 SYGVNS. In DNA form, the CDR3 reads TGTGCCAGCACTCCATCCGGGACAGGGTCCCACGAGCAGTACTTC. The encoded protein is CASTPSGTGSHEQYF.

This chain connects TRBV5-1 to TRBJ1-5, with 10 bases fitting TRBD1. The CDR3 runs 15 residues. Unmatched junction bases numbered 3, after V lost 0 bases and J lost 6 bases. Per the germline V gene, CDR1 is SGHRS and CDR2 is YFSETQ. The CDR3 DNA follows: TGCGCCAGCAGCTTGGCCGGGGACAGGGGTCAGCCCCAGCATTTT. As protein: CASSLAGDRGQPQHF.

As to this clone: Its ends do not fully match the called genes, so a read error is possible. The chain couples TRBV7-7 to TRBJ1-2; D gene unclear. CDR1 and CDR2 (germline): SSHAT, FNYEAQ (reference sequence). The CDR3 has 12 residues. As DNA, the CDR3 is TGTGCTAGCAGCTTATGGCAGAATGGCTACACCTTC. This codes for CASSLWQNGYTF.

The chain couples TRBV5-1 to TRBJ2-2, with 13 bases lining up with TRBD2. The CDR3 spans 16 residues. Germline assignment: CDR1 SGHRS and CDR2 YFSETQ. V gave up 3 bases and J gave up 5 bases; unmatched junction bases: 4. CDR3 bases: TGCGCCAGCAGCTACGGACTAGCGGGAGATACCGGGGAGCTGTTTTTT. Its translation: CASSYGLAGDTGELFF.

This chain links TRBV5-1 with TRBJ2-5, with TRBD2 matching 8 bases. Unmatched junction bases numbered 10, after V lost 4 bases and J lost 5 bases. The CDR3 loop spans 15 amino acids. Germline V gene lookup returns CDR1 SGHRS and CDR2 YFSETQ. The CDR3 bases are TGCGCCAGCAGCCCAATAAGCGGGAGCTGGGAGACCCAGTACTTC. This sequence encodes CASSPISGSWETQYF.

This chain connects TRBV5-1 to TRBJ2-5; weak D call: TRBD1 (6 bases). CDR1 is SGHRS and CDR2 is YFSETQ in the germline V gene. V was cut by 3 bases and J by 7 bases, with 19 bases left in between. This CDR3 has 15 amino acids. The DNA of the CDR3 is TGCGCCAGCAGCTCGGACGGGCCCGAAGGGGGGACCCAGTACTTC. Residues: CASSSDGPEGGTQYF.

This chain connects TRBV9 to TRBJ2-1; 9 bases map to TRBD2. Germline-derived CDR1 and CDR2 are SGDLS and YYNGEE. The CDR3 totals 19 residues. After removal of 1 base from V and 0 bases from J, the junction contained 11 bases not matched to a gene. In nucleotides, the CDR3 is TGTGCCAGCAGCGTACAGGGGCTAGCGGGATCAAGCTCCTACAATGAGCAGTTCTTC. This sequence encodes CASSVQGLAGSSSYNEQFF. The entire variable domain, with the rest obtained from reference TRBV9 and TRBJ2-1, is as follows: DSGVTQTPKHLITATGQRVTLRCSPRSGDLSVYWYQQSLDQGLQFLIQYYNGEERAKGNILERFSAQQFPDLHSELNLSSLELGDSALYFCASSVQGLAGSSSYNEQFFGPGTRLTVL.

DNA for the CDR3: TGTGCCAGCAGCTTAGGACGGACGACAGGTGAGCAGTTCTTC. Translating it yields CASSLGRTTGEQFF. The chain uses TRBV11-2 and TRBJ2-1, with a weak D call TRBD1 (6 bases). V was clipped by 1 base and J by 9 bases, with 13 bases between them. The CDR3 extends over 14 amino acids. Per the germline V gene, CDR1 is SGHAT and CDR2 is FQNNGV.

The CDR3 DNA reads TGCGCCAGCAGCTTGGGAGGACAGGGAAACACCATATATTTT. Its translation is CASSLGGQGNTIYF. This chain uses TRBV5-1 with TRBJ1-3; maybe TRBD1 (6 bases). Germline CDR1 is SGHRS and CDR2 is YFSETQ. Trimming stripped 0 bases from V and 4 bases from J, with 8 bases between. This CDR3 comprises 14 residues.

The chain carries TRBV5-1 and TRBJ2-5; TRBD2 aligns across 15 bases. The germline CDR1 and CDR2 sequences are SGHRS and YFSETQ. The CDR3 is 16 amino acids. After removal of 3 bases from V and 5 bases from J, the junction contained 5 bases not matched to a gene. The CDR3, as DNA: TGCGCCAGCAGCTACGGACTAGCGGGAGGGGATGAGACCCAGTACTTC. It translates to CASSYGLAGGDETQYF.

The chain employs TRBV2 and TRBJ2-3, with D unresolved. This CDR3 spans 13 amino acids. Deletions cut 7 bases from V and 0 bases from J, with 8 bases between. The germline CDR1 and CDR2 sequences are SNHLY and FYNNEI. CDR3 DNA: TGTGCCAGCACTGGCGGCAGCACAGATACGCAGTATTTT. It specifies CASTGGSTDTQYF.

The V and J genes are TRBV7-9 and TRBJ2-1; possible D gene TRBD1, 6 bases. Germline V gene data show CDR1 as SEHNR and CDR2 as FQNEAQ (reference sequence). This CDR3 comprises 14 residues. V shed 2 bases and J shed 4 bases, with 9 bases lying between them. The CDR3 reads CASSLTQGYNEQFF. The CDR3 nucleotides read TGTGCCAGCAGCTTAACGCAGGGGTACAATGAGCAGTTCTTC.